In this sample, the clone carrying this T cell receptor beta chain turned up a few times. The target antigen is unknown. These data are taken from a study of cytomegalovirus exposure and HLA in healthy donors. The study's findings and limits: Immune exposure information comprised only CMV serostatus. In vitro experiments confirmed that a few CMV-associated chains were specific for CMV antigens.

A multiplex PCR was run with 60 Vbeta primers and 13 Jbeta primers. Original methodology: Per a later analysis, the number of unique TCR beta chains was about 80 million, of which some 10 million were shared. Method: immunoSEQ multiplex PCR; TCRdb's copy keeps in-frame clones and lacks some. V and J calls plus clone size are reproduced from that table; the DNA served to infer D and trimming. The sample consists of over 100,000 clones, 50% to 65% of them appearing once. V shed 6 bases, J shed 4 bases, and the junction held 10 bases outside the gene matches. The length of the CDR3 is 15 residues. CDR1 and CDR2 (germline): MNHNS, SASEGT.

The specimen was PBMCs. The chain links TRBV6-1 to TRBJ2-3; 7 nucleotides line up with TRBD1. The source is a man aged 35-49 years in good health and CMV-seropositive. In DNA, the CDR3 is TGTGCCAGCAGCAATACGCGGACAGGAGCAGATACGCAGTATTTT. Translated, it gives CASSNTRTGADTQYF.